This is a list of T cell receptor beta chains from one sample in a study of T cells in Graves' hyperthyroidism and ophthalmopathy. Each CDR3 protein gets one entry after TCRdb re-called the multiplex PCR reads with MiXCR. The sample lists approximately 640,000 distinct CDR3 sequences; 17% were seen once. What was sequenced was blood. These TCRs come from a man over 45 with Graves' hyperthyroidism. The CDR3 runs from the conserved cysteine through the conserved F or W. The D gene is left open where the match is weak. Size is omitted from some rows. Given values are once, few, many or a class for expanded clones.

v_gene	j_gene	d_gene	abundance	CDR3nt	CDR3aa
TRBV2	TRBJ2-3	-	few	TGTGCCAGCGGTGAGAGGTTCACGACAGATACGCAGTATTTT	CASGERFTTDTQYF
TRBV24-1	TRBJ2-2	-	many	TGTGCCACCAGTGACGCCCCATCGGGCCCCGGGGAGCTGTTTTTT	CATSDAPSGPGELFF
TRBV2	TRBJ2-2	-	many	TGTGCCAGCAGTGAATCGGGACCCAGTGGGCCCGGGGAGCTGTTTTTT	CASSESGPSGPGELFF
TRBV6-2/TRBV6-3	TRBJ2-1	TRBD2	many	TGTGCCAGCAGTAGACCAACTAGCGGGAGTATCGATGAGCAGTTCTTC	CASSRPTSGSIDEQFF
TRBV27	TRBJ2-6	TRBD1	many	TGTGCCAGCAGTCGGACAGGGGGCGTTGGGGCCAACGTCCTGACTTTC	CASSRTGGVGANVLTF
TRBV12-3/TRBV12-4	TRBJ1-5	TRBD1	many	TGTGCCAGCAGTTTATCCGGGACAGAGTTCCATTTT	CASSLSGTEFHF
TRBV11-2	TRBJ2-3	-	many	TGTGCCAGCAGCTTAGAATGGGGCCGGACAGATACGCAGTATTTT	CASSLEWGRTDTQYF
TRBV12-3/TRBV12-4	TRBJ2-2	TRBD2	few	TGTGCCAGCACCATGCGGGTATTAGCGGGAGAAAAGGTCGGGGAGCTGTTTTTT	CASTMRVLAGEKVGELFF
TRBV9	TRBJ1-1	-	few	TGTGCCAGCAGCGTAGAACACAGTAACACTGAAGCTTTCTTT	CASSVEHSNTEAFF
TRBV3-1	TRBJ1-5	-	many	TGTGCCAGCAGCCAGCGCGGGGGTCAGCCCCAGCATTTT	CASSQRGGQPQHF
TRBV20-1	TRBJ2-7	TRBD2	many	TGCAGTGCTAGCGGCGGGAGGGCCTTCAACGAGCAGTACTTC	CSASGGRAFNEQYF
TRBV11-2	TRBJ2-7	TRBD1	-	TGTGCCAGCAGCCCGCTGGGACAGGGGGCTTACGAGCGGTACTTC	CASSPLGQGAYERYF
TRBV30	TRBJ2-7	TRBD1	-	TGTGCCTGTAGTCTCCCGGACAGGGGAAACTACGAGCAGTACTTC	CACSLPDRGNYEQYF
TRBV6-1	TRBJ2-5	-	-	TGTGCCAGCGGACAGAGCCAAGAGACCCAGTACTTC	CASGQSQETQYF
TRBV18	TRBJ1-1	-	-	TGTGCCAGCTCTCTCTTACCCGGTACCACTGAAGCTTTCTTT	CASSLLPGTTEAFF
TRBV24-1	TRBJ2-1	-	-	TGTGCCACACAGCTCAACAATGAGCAGTTCTTC	CATQLNNEQFF
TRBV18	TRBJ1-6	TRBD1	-	TGTGCCAGCTCACCGATACAGGGGAACTATAATTCACCCCTCCACTTT	CASSPIQGNYNSPLHF
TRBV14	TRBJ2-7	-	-	TGTGCCAGCAGCCAAGGTAACGGTCCGACGTACGAGCAGTACTTC	CASSQGNGPTYEQYF
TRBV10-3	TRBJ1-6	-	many	TGTGCCATCAGTGAAATTGGGGGCGGATCACCCCTCCACTTT	CAISEIGGGSPLHF
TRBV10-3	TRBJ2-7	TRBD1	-	TGTGCCATCAGGGGCCGGGACAGGGGTGGGGAGCAGTACTTC	CAIRGRDRGGEQYF
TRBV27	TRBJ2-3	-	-	TGTGCCAGCAGTATCCTTTGGGCGGATACGCAGTATTTT	CASSILWADTQYF
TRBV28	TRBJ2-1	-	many	TGTGCCAGCAGCCGTTGGGCAGGGGATCATGAGCAGTTCTTC	CASSRWAGDHEQFF
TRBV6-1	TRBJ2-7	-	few	TGTGCCAGCAGTCCTTACGGCAGGAGACTCCCCAGCTCCTACGAGCAGTACTTC	CASSPYGRRLPSSYEQYF
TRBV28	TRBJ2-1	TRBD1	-	TGTGCCAGCAGTATCGGGACAGGGCCCAATGAGCAGTTCTTC	CASSIGTGPNEQFF
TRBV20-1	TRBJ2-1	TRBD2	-	TGCAGTGCTAAAGCCGGGACTAGCCGTTACAATGAGCAGTTCTTC	CSAKAGTSRYNEQFF
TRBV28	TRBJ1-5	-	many	TGTGCCAGCAGGCCCGAGCAGGGGTCCTATCAGCCCCAGCATTTT	CASRPEQGSYQPQHF
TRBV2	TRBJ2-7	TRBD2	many	TGTGCCAGCACCCTAGCGGGAAGCGAGCAGTACTTC	CASTLAGSEQYF
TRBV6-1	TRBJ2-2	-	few	TGTGCCAGCAGTGGAGCCCCTGGGACCGGGGAGCTGTTTTTT	CASSGAPGTGELFF
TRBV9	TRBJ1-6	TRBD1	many	TGTGCCAGCAGCGCTGATACAGGGGGCAACACCCTCCACTTT	CASSADTGGNTLHF
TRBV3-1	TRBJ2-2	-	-	TGTGCCAGCAGCTTGGGAGGATGGACCGGGGAGCTGTTTTTT	CASSLGGWTGELFF
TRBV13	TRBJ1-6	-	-	TGTGCCAGCAGCCAACGGACAGTGACGCGCAATTCACCCCTCCACTTT	CASSQRTVTRNSPLHF
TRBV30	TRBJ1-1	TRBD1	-	TGTGCCTGGAGTCTGACAGGGGGCCTCACTGAAGCTTTCTTT	CAWSLTGGLTEAFF
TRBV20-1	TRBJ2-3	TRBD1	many	TGCAGTGCTAGCAGCAGACAGGGAGTGAGCACAGATACGCAGTATTTT	CSASSRQGVSTDTQYF